These 25 T cell receptor beta chains were sequenced from one sample in a study of blood T cell repertoires in COVID-19. Some clones are missing from TCRdb's copy, which holds only in-frame ones; the method was immunoSEQ multiplex PCR. The table has roughly 55,000 clones, roughly 86% seen once. The sample consisted of peripheral blood. Receptors originate from a man between 65 and 80 years old with active COVID-19.

This chain uses TRBV6-2 or TRBV6-3 with TRBJ2-3; unclear D gene. The germline V gene has CDR1 MNHEY and CDR2 SVGEGT. The CDR3 consists of 13 residues. V was clipped by 6 bases and J by 9 bases, with 16 bases between them. The CDR3 DNA reads TGTGCCAGCAGCCGCACGGCAGGCTCGACGCAGTATTTT. Its translation: CASSRTAGSTQYF.

This chain uses TRBV5-6 with TRBJ2-7; a possible D gene is TRBD2 (6 bases). Germline assignment: CDR1 SGHDT and CDR2 YYEEEE. The V and J ends lost 4 bases and 0 bases respectively, with 20 bases between them. CDR3 length: 17 amino acids. The CDR3 DNA sequence: TGTGCCAGCAGCGCAACGAATTGGGGGGTGAGCTCCTACGAGCAGTACTTC. Translation: CASSATNWGVSSYEQYF.

This chain connects TRBV7-2 to TRBJ2-5, with D tentatively TRBD2 (5 bases). CDR1 is SGHTA and CDR2 is FQGNSA in the germline V gene. CDR3 length equals 14 residues. Trimming cost V 3 bases and J 4 bases, with 12 bases left between them. CDR3 amino acids: CASSLDSGSETQYF. CDR3 in DNA: TGTGCCAGCAGCTTGGACTCTGGGTCAGAGACCCAGTACTTC.

The chain uses TRBV19 and TRBJ1-5; D perhaps matches TRBD1 (6 bases). The CDR3 is 15 amino acids. Trimming pared 4 bases from V and 1 base from J, leaving 11 bases between. Germline CDR1 LNHDA, CDR2 SQIVND (reference sequence). CDR3 sequence: CASSNTGWSNQPQHF. The CDR3 bases are TGTGCCAGTAGTAATACAGGGTGGAGCAATCAGCCCCAGCATTTT. Complete variable domain (other parts from reference TRBV19 and TRBJ1-5): DGGITQSPKYLFRKEGQNVTLSCEQNLNHDAMYWYRQDPGQGLRLIYYSQIVNDFQKGDIAEGYSVSREKKESFPLTVTSAQKNPTAFYLCASSNTGWSNQPQHFGDGTRLSIL.

V gene TRBV7-3 combines with J gene TRBJ2-2; 7 nucleotides line up with TRBD1. The CDR3 is made up of 14 amino acids. Trimming removed 6 bases from V and 4 bases from J; junction bases left unmatched: 5. CDR1 is SGHTA, CDR2 FQGTGA, per germline. This chain's CDR3 is CASSPGGSTGELFF. CDR3 sequence (DNA): TGTGCCAGCAGTCCAGGGGGATCCACCGGGGAGCTGTTTTTT. The full variable domain, its missing parts supplied by reference TRBV7-3 and TRBJ2-2, is GAGVSQTPSNKVTEKGKYVELRCDPISGHTALYWYRQSLGQGPEFLIYFQGTGAADDSGLPNDRFFAVRPEGSVSTLKIQRTERGDSAVYLCASSPGGSTGELFFGEGSRLTVL.

The chain recombines TRBV6-6 with TRBJ2-3, with TRBD2 matching over 7 bases. V dropped 5 bases and J dropped 6; count of bases not matched to a gene: 2. Germline loops: CDR1 MNHNY, CDR2 SVGAGI (reference sequence). This CDR3 is built from 12 residues. In DNA, the CDR3 is TGTGCCAGCAGTCGAGCGGGGGATACGCAGTATTTT. The encoded protein is CASSRAGDTQYF.

The J gene is TRBJ2-7, the V gene TRBV6-1; a possible D gene is TRBD1 (5 bases). Germline CDR1 reads MNHNS; CDR2 reads SASEGT. Trimming cost V 2 bases and J 2 bases, with 13 bases left between them. The CDR3 has 15 residues. CDR3 bases: TGTGCCAGCAGTGAAAGCTGGGGCATTCCCTACGAGCAGTACTTC. Its protein is CASSESWGIPYEQYF.

The V gene is TRBV3-1 (or the pseudogene TRBV3-2), the J gene TRBJ1-2, with 7 bases identical to TRBD1. CDR1 and CDR2 (germline): LGHDT, YNNKEL (reference sequence). The CDR3 contains 14 residues. V was clipped by 3 bases and J by 6 bases; unmatched bases: 7. DNA for the CDR3: TGTGCCAGCAGCCATCGGGACAGTGGAGATGGCTACACCTTC. Translated, it gives CASSHRDSGDGYTF.

The V gene is TRBV9, the J gene TRBJ1-4, with unresolved D. CDR3 length: 16 residues. Per the germline V gene, CDR1 is SGDLS and CDR2 is YYNGEE. The ends were cut back, 0 bases at V and 0 bases at J, with 9 bases in the middle. DNA of the CDR3: TGTGCCAGCAGCGTAGCGAGGTCTGCAACTAATGAAAAACTGTTTTTT. This translates into CASSVARSATNEKLFF.

The V call is TRBV5-1, the J call TRBJ1-1; TRBD1 agrees at 12 bases. Trimming cost V 5 bases and J 5 bases; bases outside gene matches: 10. Germline V gene lookup returns CDR1 SGHRS and CDR2 YFSETQ. The CDR3 length is 16 residues. CDR3 region: CASRYGTGGGRTEAFF. For the CDR3, the DNA is TGCGCCAGCAGATACGGGACAGGGGGCGGTCGGACTGAAGCTTTCTTT.

J is TRBJ1-1 and V is TRBV12-5; D might be TRBD1 (5 bases). Trimming stripped 5 bases from V and 0 bases from J, with 16 bases between. Germline V CDR1 and CDR2: LGHNT, FRNRAP. The CDR3 runs 16 residues. The CDR3 nucleotides are TGTGCTAGTGGTCGATCGGAAGGGGCCGTGAACACTGAAGCTTTCTTT. Translating gives CASGRSEGAVNTEAFF.

V is TRBV5-1 and J is TRBJ1-4, with a tentative D call TRBD1 (5 bases). Germline CDR1 and CDR2: SGHRS and YFSETQ. Deletions cut 3 bases from V and 3 bases from J, with 12 bases between. There are 15 residues in the CDR3. The CDR3: CASSSTTASNEKLFF. The CDR3 nucleotides read TGCGCCAGCAGCTCGACGACAGCCTCTAATGAAAAACTGTTTTTT.

J is TRBJ1-1 and V is TRBV7-3; D unclear. This CDR3 region has 14 residues. Trimming pared 2 bases from V and 4 bases from J, leaving 11 bases between. Germline V gene sequence: CDR1 SGHTA, CDR2 FQGTGA. The CDR3 sequence: CASSLGYGGTEAFF. CDR3 sequence (DNA): TGTGCCAGCAGCTTAGGGTACGGCGGCACTGAAGCTTTCTTT. Looking up the rest from reference TRBV7-3 and TRBJ1-1 gives the full variable domain: GAGVSQTPSNKVTEKGKYVELRCDPISGHTALYWYRQSLGQGPEFLIYFQGTGAADDSGLPNDRFFAVRPEGSVSTLKIQRTERGDSAVYLCASSLGYGGTEAFFGQGTRLTVV.

The V gene is TRBV4-3, the J gene TRBJ1-2; 10 positions agree with TRBD1. V was clipped by 2 bases and J by 8 bases; unmatched bases: 14. CDR3 length equals 17 residues. In germline, CDR1 is LGHNA, CDR2 YSLEER. CDR3 region: CASSQWDGRTGGEGYTF. The CDR3 region has the DNA TGCGCCAGCAGCCAATGGGATGGTCGGACAGGGGGTGAGGGCTACACCTTC.

Remarks on this clone: An end of the junction does not agree with germline; a read error may underlie this. The rearrangement uses TRBV7-7 and TRBJ2-5; 8 bases agree with TRBD1. Germline loops: CDR1 SSHAT, CDR2 FNYEAQ (reference sequence). The CDR3 contains 15 residues. CDR3 nucleotides: TGTGCTAGCAGCGCGCGGCAGGGGGCATGGGAGACCCAGTACTTC. Its protein product is CASSARQGAWETQYF.

This rearrangement joins TRBV4-3 to TRBJ1-1; 7 bases fit TRBD1. The germline V gene has CDR1 LGHNA and CDR2 YSLEER. The ends lost 1 base at V and 3 bases at J; junction bases unmatched: 5. The CDR3 contains 15 residues. This CDR3 is CASSQGRGRDTEAFF. CDR3 in DNA: TGCGCCAGCAGCCAAGGAAGGGGGCGCGACACTGAAGCTTTCTTT.

V usage is TRBV11-1 and J usage is TRBJ1-2, with TRBD1 as a possible D gene (5 bases). CDR1 is SGHAT, CDR2 FQDESV, per germline (reference sequence). The CDR3 covers 13 residues. V dropped 5 bases and J dropped 6 bases, with 13 bases sitting between them. Here the CDR3 DNA reads TGTGCCAGCAGCCCTCGGAGGGGCCATGGCTACACCTTC. This translates into CASSPRRGHGYTF.

The chain joins TRBV6-4 to TRBJ2-1; D perhaps matches TRBD1 (6 bases). The CDR3 runs to 13 residues. In germline, CDR1 is MRHNA, CDR2 SNTAGT. With 9 bases removed from V and 0 bases from J, the gap between germline ends came to 9 bases. CDR3 coding DNA: TGTGCCAGTTCGGACAGCTCCTACAATGAGCAGTTCTTC. Translated: CASSDSSYNEQFF.

J is TRBJ1-2 and V is TRBV10-3, with unresolved D. The CDR3 loop spans 13 amino acids. The V end lost 4 bases, the J end lost 4 bases, and 10 bases lay between the germline ends. Per germline, CDR1 ENHRY and CDR2 SYGVKD. The CDR3 nucleotides read TGTGCCATCAGTGGGTGGCCCAGCTATGGCTACACCTTC. Translated: CAISGWPSYGYTF.

Written as DNA, the CDR3 is TGTGCCAGCAGTGAAAGTACAGCCAATGTCAACACTGAAGCTTTCTTT. This encodes CASSESTANVNTEAFF. This chain joins TRBV6-1 and TRBJ1-1; D uncertain. Trimming took off 2 bases at V and 2 bases at J, with 15 bases between the two ends. The germline CDR1 and CDR2 sequences are MNHNS and SASEGT. The CDR3 loop spans 16 amino acids.

This clone was recorded once. The J gene is TRBJ2-2, the V gene TRBV7-9; D might be TRBD1 (6 bases). Trimming took 7 bases from V and 6 from J, leaving 9 bases between them. The CDR3 sequence is 12 residues long. Germline lookup yields CDR1 SEHNR and CDR2 FQNEAQ (reference sequence). CDR3 sequence (DNA): TGTGCCAGCAAAAAGGGGGCCGGGGAGCTGTTTTTT. Its translation is CASKKGAGELFF.

The gene calls are TRBV27 and TRBJ2-3; TRBD1 matches at 7 bases. Germline loops: CDR1 MNHEY, CDR2 SMNVEV (reference sequence). Trimming at V came to 6 bases and at J to 5 bases, leaving 5 bases not matched to a gene. CDR3 length: 13 residues. This CDR3 is CASSLTGLDTQYF. CDR3 DNA sequence: TGTGCCAGCAGCCTGACAGGGTTAGATACGCAGTATTTT.

Concerning this clone: The sample holds other DNA sequences that translate to the same CDR3. V gene TRBV7-2 combines with J gene TRBJ2-5; D uncertain. The CDR3 contains 11 residues. Germline CDR1 SGHTA, CDR2 FQGNSA. Trimming left V 5 bases short and J 2 bases short, with 3 bases between. The CDR3 sequence: CASSPQETQYF. CDR3 in DNA: TGTGCCAGCAGCCCTCAAGAGACCCAGTACTTC.

The chain links TRBV5-5 to TRBJ2-1, with TRBD1 matching 8 bases. Germline values: CDR1 SGHKS, CDR2 YYEKEE (reference sequence). J was trimmed by 8 bases and V by 3 bases; bases with no gene match: 16. The CDR3 is 17 residues long. CDR3 loop: CASSSLPGQAPRDEQFF. The CDR3 bases are TGTGCCAGCAGCTCCCTCCCGGGACAGGCCCCGAGAGATGAGCAGTTCTTC. The variable domain in full, completed from reference TRBV5-5 and TRBJ2-1, reads DAGVTQSPTHLIKTRGQQVTLRCSPISGHKSVSWYQQVLGQGPQFIFQYYEKEERGRGNFPDRFSARQFPNYSSELNVNALLLGDSALYLCASSSLPGQAPRDEQFFGPGTRLTVL.

The chain links TRBV5-1 to TRBJ2-7; TRBD1 is a possible D gene (6 bases). This CDR3 is 12 amino acids long. The germline V gene encodes CDR1 SGHRS and CDR2 YFSETQ. Trimming left V 4 bases short and J 3 bases short, with 8 bases between. Written as DNA, the CDR3 is TGCGCCAGCAGCCAACAGGGCTACGAGCAGTACTTC. It encodes CASSQQGYEQYF. The complete variable domain, with remaining parts taken from reference TRBV5-1 and TRBJ2-7, reads KAGVTQTPRYLIKTRGQQVTLSCSPISGHRSVSWYQQTPGQGLQFLFEYFSETQRNKGNFPGRFSGRQFSNSRSEMNVSTLELGDSALYLCASSQQGYEQYFGPGTRLTVT.